This TCR beta chain was identified during a study of blood T cells in healthy people across ages. This clonotype was counted many times. Its antigen is not identified. Germline V gene data show CDR1 as MNHEY and CDR2 as SVGEGT. This CDR3 contains 15 residues. V dropped 6 bases and J dropped 0; count of bases not matched to a gene: 8. A sample-barcoded 5' primer and a J-beta primer mix were used in a second PCR of about 6 to 12 cycles. Each TCR beta cDNA got a 12-nucleotide random molecular identifier. TCRdb processed the 5' RACE reads anew with MiXCR; each CDR3 protein has one entry. Of about 690,000 distinct CDR3 sequences listed, about 43% are singletons. Study-wide results and limits: Older age went with lower TCR beta diversity per million T cells, in a roughly linear way.

The sequenced sample was blood. The J gene is TRBJ2-7, the V gene TRBV6-2 or TRBV6-3; TRBD1 agrees at 7 bases. This TCR derives from an elderly man in good health. CDR3 nucleotides: TGTGCCAGCAGAGGTGACAGGGCCGGCTCCTACGAGCAGTACTTC. Translating gives CASRGDRAGSYEQYF.